The clone carrying this T cell receptor (beta chain) was counted once. The data were taken from a study of T cell changes during pregnancy in multiple sclerosis. The CDR3 covers 15 residues. Germline V CDR1 and CDR2: MNHEY, SVGAGI. V lost 2 bases, J lost 2 bases, and 10 bases lay in between. The data were produced by immunoSEQ multiplex PCR, yet TCRdb's version contains in-frame clones alone and is incomplete. Among some 45,000 clones listed, 75% to 95% were seen once. This material consisted of CD4+ T cells from peripheral blood mononuclear cells, taken after pregnancy. The TCR originated in a female donor in good health, enrolled as a control in a pregnancy study. The V and J genes are TRBV6-5 and TRBJ1-3; TRBD1 might be the D (6 bases). CDR3: CASSYTSGAGNTIYF. The CDR3 DNA reads TGTGCCAGCAGTTACACGTCAGGGGCTGGAAACACCATATATTTT.